This is a list of T cell receptor beta chains from one sample in a study of beta chain features in type 1 diabetes. Sequencing used immunoSEQ multiplex PCR; TCRdb keeps in-frame clones, though not all of them. The repertoire includes a few hundred thousand clones, about 32% of them detected once, and more than 0.055% sits in the top ten. Sequenced: naive CD4+ T cells from blood. These receptors came from a man aged 18 to 30 in good health. Both conserved end residues are part of each CDR3. A D gene is named only where the DNA matches it firmly. Clone size is given for some rows only: seen once, a few or many times, or a class if the clone is expanded.

d_gene	v_gene	j_gene	abundance	CDR3nt	CDR3aa
.	TRBV25-1	TRBJ2-7	few	TGTGCCAGCAGATTGGCAGACTCTATCTCCTACGAGCAGTACTTC	CASRLADSISYEQYF
.	TRBV5-4	TRBJ2-5	few	TGTGCCAGCAGCTTGGCCGGCGAGACCCAGTACTTC	CASSLAGETQYF
.	TRBV29-1	TRBJ2-1	.	TGCAGCGTTGAAACGAATAAAGACAGAGAGCAGTTCTTC	CSVETNKDREQFF
.	TRBV7-9	TRBJ2-7	few	TGTGCCAGCAGCTTAGTACAGGACTCCTACGAGCAGTACTTC	CASSLVQDSYEQYF
.	TRBV4-2	TRBJ2-3	few	TGTGCCAGCAGCCAAGACCGTGGCGGTCCAGATACGCAGTATTTT	CASSQDRGGPDTQYF
.	TRBV7-9	TRBJ2-7	.	TGTGCCAGCGCCCCCGAATGGGACTCCTACGAGCAGTACTTC	CASAPEWDSYEQYF
TRBD1	TRBV30	TRBJ2-2	.	TGTGCCTTCCGGGACAGGGGATCCGGGGAGCTGTTTTTT	CAFRDRGSGELFF
TRBD1	TRBV29-1	TRBJ2-3	.	TGCAGCGTTGACACAGGGGGCAGCGATACGCAGTATTTT	CSVDTGGSDTQYF
.	TRBV4-3	TRBJ2-4	few	TGCGCCAGCAGCCAAGATGCGGCCTGGGGCAAAAACATTCAGTACTTC	CASSQDAAWGKNIQYF
TRBD2	TRBV30	TRBJ2-7	.	TGTGCCTGGAGTCGGCTAGCGGGGGTGTATGAGCAGTACTTC	CAWSRLAGVYEQYF
.	TRBV9	TRBJ2-7	.	TGTGCCAGCAGCGTATTCCGGGAGCCCTACGAGCAGTACTTC	CASSVFREPYEQYF
TRBD1	TRBV10-3	TRBJ2-7	.	TGTGCCATCAGTGTGACAGGGCACGAGCAGTACTTC	CAISVTGHEQYF
.	TRBV30	TRBJ1-4	few	TGTGCCTGGAGTGCGACTAATGAAAAACTGTTTTTT	CAWSATNEKLFF
.	TRBV5-4	TRBJ2-5	.	TGTGCCAGCAGCTTGGCCAGGGGAGACCAAGAGACCCAGTACTTC	CASSLARGDQETQYF
TRBD2	TRBV4-3	TRBJ2-5	.	TGCGCCAGCAGCCAAGTTCGACTAGCGGGAGGGCCAAGCGAGACCCAGTACTTC	CASSQVRLAGGPSETQYF
.	TRBV6-1	TRBJ2-5	.	TGTGCCAGCAGTCTCTATGGCAGGGTTGGAGAGACCCAGTACTTC	CASSLYGRVGETQYF
.	TRBV30	TRBJ1-5	few	TGTGCCTGGAGTGTAGCAAGTAGCAATCAGCCCCAGCATTTT	CAWSVASSNQPQHF